This T cell receptor beta chain was captured by sequencing in a study of CD8 T cells in Susac syndrome (dated by TCRdb to between 2019 and 2020). The study in broad terms: Repertoire sequencing was used to test whether CD8+ T cell activation and differentiation in Susac syndrome was antigen driven. Study-wide conclusions, independent of this receptor: The number of individuals in the TCR sequencing and HLA analysis was recognized as being relatively small.

Comment on this clonotype: Its antigen target is currently unknown. Base quality data are lacking; no much larger clone is found one base away.

The CDR3 spans 13 residues, from the cysteine through the phenylalanine. Only CDR3 DNA is held: 39 bases, read in frame from base 1. The germline V gene encodes CDR1 SGHRS and CDR2 YFSETQ. Trimming removed 4 bases from V and 0 bases from J, leaving 5 bases between the germline ends. High-throughput TCR beta sequencing profiled peripheral blood CD8+ and CD4+ T cells from healthy donors, Susac syndrome patients and multiple sclerosis patients. The healthy donors served as controls matched for age and sex. Bulk CD8+ and CD4+ T cells were purified magnetically by negative isolation, whereas CD8+ TEMRA cells were enriched by FACS. Blood was collected in EDTA tubes and processed within 24 hours, with PBMCs isolated through density gradient centrifugation. PBMCs intended for TCR sequencing were cryopreserved in liquid nitrogen and were subsequently thawed in a 37 degrees C water bath. Purity of sorted or isolated CD4+, CD8+ and CD8+ TEMRA cells was at least 90%.

RNA was extracted using the RNeasy kit, and about 0.5 to 1 ug of the RNA was reverse transcribed with random hexamers. TCR beta CDR3 regions were amplified with the immunoSEQ multiplex PCR assay covering 54 Vbeta and 13 Jbeta segments. PCR amplification bias was corrected using a synthetic template baseline for primer optimization and computational correction. The original methods were these. Reads were assigned to V, D and J genes according to IMGT and analyzed in immunoSEQ Analyzer, with only productive sequences retained. Clonality was computed as one minus Shannon entropy normalized by log2 of the number of productive unique sequences. For each patient and control, public and private clones were evaluated within the 100 most prevalent clones. A clone was defined as Susac-specific if it was absent from the healthy and MS cohorts, from about a thousand published viral clones and from other ImmuneACCESS disease sequences. The public reads were reanalyzed by TCRdb: fastp trimming at Q25, MiXCR alignment, in-frame beta chains only. Each entry is one CDR3 protein sequence, shown with its most common DNA and genes. None of the V and J calls come from the authors' own analysis; TCRdb made them. The sample records fewer than 150,000 distinct CDR3 sequences, more than 90% of which are singletons. Of the sample, more than 0.09% falls within the top ten clones.

Sequences were obtained from CD4+ T cells from PBMCs. The chain was built from TRBV5-1 and TRBJ1-3; the D gene identity is not certain. The sequence was collected from a human donor in good health. The DNA sequence is TGCGCCAGCAGCGAGTACTCTGGAAACACCATATATTTT. Its protein reads: CASSEYSGNTIYF.